These 16 T cell receptor beta chains originate from one sample sequenced in a study of T-cell memory formation after mild COVID-19. TCRdb used MiXCR to reprocess the 5' RACE reads, holding one entry per CDR3 protein. This table has about 560,000 distinct CDR3 sequences, around a sixth appearing once. Sequenced: PBMCs or a T cell subset sorted from them (not recorded which). The receptor set was obtained from an adult woman who had mild COVID-19 (a few samples of this study predate the infection). Cell type and time point are not known.

This chain joins TRBV12-3 or TRBV12-4 and TRBJ1-1; 11 bases map to TRBD1. Unmatched junction bases numbered 3, after V lost 6 bases and J lost 6 bases. The CDR3 covers 13 residues. CDR3 loop: CASRWGQGAEAFF. DNA of the CDR3: TGTGCCAGCAGATGGGGACAGGGGGCTGAAGCTTTCTTT.

The rearrangement links TRBV7-2 to TRBJ1-2, with no clear D. Looked up from germline, CDR1 is SGHTA and CDR2 is FQGNSA. The CDR3 spans 16 residues. Trimming took 1 base from V and 8 from J, leaving 20 bases between them. CDR3 sequence reads: CASSLEQNPFGRGYTF. CDR3 coding DNA: TGTGCCAGCAGCTTAGAGCAGAATCCCTTTGGGAGGGGCTACACCTTC.

This clonotype was seen a handful of times. This sequence joins TRBV24-1 and TRBJ2-2; D ambiguous. CDR3 length: 14 amino acids. The germline V gene encodes CDR1 KGHDR and CDR2 SFDVKD. Trimming took 5 bases from V and 0 from J, leaving 6 bases between them. As DNA, the CDR3 is TGTGCCACCAGTGGAGAGACGAACACCGGGGAGCTGTTTTTT. Translating gives CATSGETNTGELFF.

This clonotype has ten or more counts. The J gene is TRBJ2-2, the V gene TRBV4-3, with D hard to call. The CDR3 consists of 14 residues. CDR1 and CDR2 from the germline V gene are LGHNA and YSLEER. V was trimmed by 4 bases and J by 3 bases, leaving 9 bases between them. The CDR3 region is CASSRYTDTGELFF. The DNA for the CDR3 is TGCGCCAGCAGCCGCTACACGGACACCGGGGAGCTGTTTTTT.

This clonotype was seen more than once but under ten times. The chain combines TRBV6-5 with TRBJ2-6; TRBD1 aligns across 7 bases. Germline CDR1 reads MNHEY; CDR2 reads SVGAGI. This CDR3 region has 18 residues. Trimming removed 1 base from V and 1 base from J; junction bases left unmatched: 7. The CDR3 reads CASSYLTGRPSGANVLTF. CDR3 nucleotide sequence: TGTGCCAGCAGTTACTTGACAGGGAGACCTTCTGGGGCCAACGTCCTGACTTTC.

The chain joins TRBV30 to TRBJ2-1; no firm D call. The germline CDR1 and CDR2 sequences are GTSNPN and SVGIG (reference sequence). The CDR3 is 14 amino acids. V gave up 0 bases and J gave up 4 bases, with 10 bases separating them. CDR3 region: CAWSVGLGYNEQFF. The CDR3 DNA is TGTGCCTGGAGTGTAGGATTGGGGTACAATGAGCAGTTCTTC. Using reference TRBV30 and TRBJ2-1 for the parts outside the CDR3, the full variable domain is SQTIHQWPATLVQPVGSPLSLECTVEGTSNPNLYWYRQAAGRGLQLLFYSVGIGQISSEVPQNLSASRPQDRQFILSSKKLLLSDSGFYLCAWSVGLGYNEQFFGPGTRLTVL.

The chain is built from TRBV29-1 and TRBJ2-1; 7 bases line up with TRBD1. CDR3 size: 13 residues. Trimming removed 7 bases from V and 2 bases from J; junction bases left unmatched: 5. From germline, CDR1 is SQVTM and CDR2 ANQGSEA. The DNA of the CDR3 is TGCAGCGCGCCGGGACAGACCTACAATGAGCAGTTCTTC. It is translated as CSAPGQTYNEQFF.

J is TRBJ2-7 and V is TRBV10-3; TRBD1 agrees at 7 bases. Germline V lookup: CDR1 ENHRY, CDR2 SYGVKD. Trimming cost V 5 bases and J 3 bases; bases outside gene matches: 4. This CDR3 comprises 13 residues. The CDR3 bases are TGTGCCATCAGTAAGGGACAGAGCTACGAGCAGTACTTC. Translating gives CAISKGQSYEQYF.

The rearrangement uses TRBV5-1 and TRBJ2-5, with 9 positions matching TRBD1. The CDR3 totals 16 residues. Germline CDR1 and CDR2: SGHRS and YFSETQ. Unmatched junction bases numbered 9, after V lost 4 bases and J lost 2 bases. CDR3 sequence (DNA): TGCGCCAGCAGCCCTACGGACAGGGGCCCGCAAGAGACCCAGTACTTC. As protein: CASSPTDRGPQETQYF.

This clonotype turned up a few times. This sequence joins TRBV12-3 or TRBV12-4 and TRBJ2-3, with D possibly being TRBD1 or TRBD2 (6 bases each). V gave up 6 bases and J gave up 0 bases, with 16 bases separating them. The CDR3 is made up of 16 amino acids. DNA for the CDR3: TGTGCCAGCAGGGGTACGGGGGCCCTTAGCACAGATACGCAGTATTTT. Its protein product is CASRGTGALSTDTQYF.

V gene TRBV19 combines with J gene TRBJ2-5, with D possibly TRBD1 on 5 matching bases. Germline CDR1 LNHDA, CDR2 SQIVND (reference sequence). V lost 0 bases to trimming and J lost 2 bases, with 10 bases between them. This CDR3 is 15 amino acids long. The CDR3 spells CASSIDRTGQETQYF. The CDR3 DNA follows: TGTGCCAGTAGTATAGATCGCACAGGTCAAGAGACCCAGTACTTC.

J is TRBJ2-3 and V is TRBV20-1, with 15 bases identical to TRBD2. Trimming cost V 1 base and J 1 base; bases outside gene matches: 6. Germline V gene lookup returns CDR1 DFQATT and CDR2 SNEGSKA (reference sequence). The CDR3 length is 18 residues. The CDR3, as DNA: TGCAGTGCTAGAGTAGGACTAGCGGGGGGGCGGGGCACAGATACGCAGTATTTT. This sequence encodes CSARVGLAGGRGTDTQYF.

This clonotype was recorded a few times. This rearrangement joins TRBV6-2 or TRBV6-3 to TRBJ1-5; TRBD1 aligns across 9 bases. The germline V gene has CDR1 MNHEY and CDR2 SVGEGT. This CDR3 spans 13 amino acids. V gave up 7 bases and J gave up 7 bases; unmatched junction bases: 5. Written as DNA, the CDR3 is TGTGCCAGCAAGGGACAGGGAGGCCAGCCCCAGCATTTT. Its translation is CASKGQGGQPQHF.

The rearrangement links TRBV7-9 to TRBJ1-5; the match to TRBD1 covers 9 bases. The germline V gene encodes CDR1 SEHNR and CDR2 FQNEAQ (reference sequence). The CDR3 runs to 15 residues. V was clipped by 6 bases and J by 2 bases; unmatched bases: 5. CDR3 DNA sequence: TGTGCCAGCAGTTCGGGACAGGGCGGCAATCAGCCCCAGCATTTT. Its protein product is CASSSGQGGNQPQHF.

The chain carries TRBV30 and TRBJ2-6; D is undetermined. The germline V and J ends were trimmed by 3 bases and 2 bases, with 8 bases remaining between them. This CDR3 is 14 amino acids long. The germline gives CDR1 GTSNPN, CDR2 SVGIG (reference sequence). For the CDR3, the DNA is TGTGCCTGGAGCGACTTCCCTGGGGCCAACGTCCTGACTTTC. It codes for CAWSDFPGANVLTF.

The V call is TRBV3-1, the J call TRBJ2-1; 7 bases match TRBD1. Unmatched junction bases numbered 3, after V lost 3 bases and J lost 4 bases. CDR3 length equals 14 residues. Germline V gene data show CDR1 as LGHDT and CDR2 as YNNKEL (reference sequence). In nucleotides, the CDR3 is TGTGCCAGCAGCCAGGGACAGCTATACAATGAGCAGTTCTTC. Its protein product is CASSQGQLYNEQFF.